The 26 T cell receptor beta chains below were found in one sample sequenced in a study of blood T cell repertoires in COVID-19. Assay used: immunoSEQ multiplex PCR; TCRdb lists only in-frame clones, some missing. The sample holds over 200,000 clones, roughly 85% seen once. Specimen: peripheral blood. The receptors shown here come from a young man who had recovered from COVID-19.

The V and J genes are TRBV29-1 and TRBJ2-1; 7 nucleotides agree with TRBD1. Looked up from germline, CDR1 is SQVTM and CDR2 is ANQGSEA. The ends lost 6 bases at V and 4 bases at J; junction bases unmatched: 9. There are 14 residues in the CDR3. CDR3 bases: TGCAGCGTGTGCCCTCGGGACAGATACAATGAGCAGTTCTTC. Protein: CSVCPRDRYNEQFF.

V usage is TRBV7-9 and J usage is TRBJ2-7; 11 bases are shared with TRBD1. The trim removed 3 bases at V and 6 bases at J, leaving 4 bases unmatched. The CDR3 is 14 amino acids. The germline V gene encodes CDR1 SEHNR and CDR2 FQNEAQ (reference sequence). The CDR3 DNA reads TGTGCCAGCAGCTTTACCGGGACAGGGGGCGAGCAGTACTTC. The encoded protein is CASSFTGTGGEQYF.

The chain is built from TRBV7-2 and TRBJ2-2, with 10 positions matching TRBD1. CDR1 and CDR2 (germline): SGHTA, FQGNSA. Trimming removed 1 base from V and 3 bases from J; junction bases left unmatched: 2. The CDR3 is 16 amino acids. DNA of the CDR3: TGTGCCAGCAGCTTAGGACAGGGGGCGCACACCGGGGAGCTGTTTTTT. It codes for CASSLGQGAHTGELFF. The variable domain in full, with the rest retrieved from reference TRBV7-2 and TRBJ2-2, is GAGVSQSPSNKVTEKGKDVELRCDPISGHTALYWYRQSLGQGLEFLIYFQGNSAPDKSGLPSDRFSAERTGGSVSTLTIQRTQQEDSAVYLCASSLGQGAHTGELFFGEGSRLTVL.

This chain joins TRBV14 and TRBJ2-3; TRBD2 aligns across 10 bases. CDR1 SGHDN and CDR2 FVKESK come from the germline V gene. The V and J ends lost 0 bases and 2 bases, in that order; junction bases with no gene match: 5. This CDR3 has 17 amino acids. The CDR3 spells CASSQDTSGAPTDTQYF. The CDR3 DNA follows: TGTGCCAGCAGCCAAGATACTAGCGGGGCACCCACAGATACGCAGTATTTT. The variable domain in full, with the rest retrieved from reference TRBV14 and TRBJ2-3, is EAGVTQFPSHSVIEKGQTVTLRCDPISGHDNLYWYRRVMGKEIKFLLHFVKESKQDESGMPNNRFLAERTGGTYSTLKVQPAELEDSGVYFCASSQDTSGAPTDTQYFGPGTRLTVL.

This clone has only one observation. The chain joins TRBV11-3 to TRBJ2-1; 8 bases agree with TRBD2. The CDR3 length is 16 residues. V was pared by 5 bases and J by 5 bases, with 11 bases of the junction left unmatched. From germline, CDR1 is SGHNT and CDR2 YENEEA. CDR3 sequence: CASSLHPGGGDNEQFF. The CDR3 nucleotides are TGTGCCAGCAGCCTCCATCCCGGGGGGGGCGACAATGAGCAGTTCTTC.

J is TRBJ1-1 and V is TRBV29-1; TRBD1 agrees at 9 bases. Germline CDR1 SQVTM, CDR2 ANQGSEA. The length of the CDR3 is 13 residues. The V gene end was trimmed by 6 bases and the J gene end by 0 bases; junction bases not matched to a gene: 2. In DNA form, the CDR3 reads TGCAGCGTGACAGGGGGGTTGAACACTGAAGCTTTCTTT. Translated, it gives CSVTGGLNTEAFF. The full variable domain, in which reference TRBV29-1 and TRBJ1-1 provide the parts outside the CDR3, is SAVISQKPSRDICQRGTSLTIQCQVDSQVTMMFWYRQQPGQSLTLIATANQGSEATYESGFVIDKFPISRPNLTFSTLTVSNMSPEDSSIYLCSVTGGLNTEAFFGQGTRLTVV.

V and J are TRBV3-1 (or the pseudogene TRBV3-2) and TRBJ1-2, with D possibly TRBD1 on 5 matching bases. Trimming stripped 2 bases from V and 11 bases from J, with 12 bases between. This CDR3 has 12 residues. In germline, CDR1 is LGHDT, CDR2 YNNKEL (reference sequence). CDR3: CASSQYLGEYTF. CDR3 sequence (DNA): TGTGCCAGCAGCCAATACTTAGGGGAATACACCTTC.

The chain couples TRBV6-2 or TRBV6-3 to TRBJ2-5, with TRBD2 identical over 7 bases. This CDR3 has 13 amino acids. V gave up 2 bases and J gave up 5 bases; unmatched junction bases: 2. Germline V CDR1 and CDR2: MNHEY, SVGEGT. This chain's CDR3 is CASSYTSEETQYF. CDR3 nucleotide sequence: TGTGCCAGCAGTTACACTAGCGAGGAGACCCAGTACTTC.

The V gene is TRBV11-3, the J gene TRBJ2-3; D perhaps matches TRBD1 (6 bases). The germline V gene encodes CDR1 SGHNT and CDR2 YENEEA. The CDR3 runs to 12 residues. The germline V and J ends were trimmed by 5 bases and 6 bases, with 9 bases remaining between them. CDR3 DNA: TGTGCCAGCAGCCTCGGACAGGATACGCAGTATTTT. This encodes CASSLGQDTQYF.

This chain uses TRBV12-5 with TRBJ2-7; D may be TRBD1 (5 bases). CDR1 LGHNT and CDR2 FRNRAP come from the germline V gene. V lost 2 bases and J lost 3, with 8 bases in between. The CDR3 sequence is 13 residues long. This CDR3 reads CASGLRQGYEQYF. The CDR3 bases are TGTGCTAGTGGTTTGCGGCAGGGCTACGAGCAGTACTTC.

The rearrangement uses TRBV5-8 and TRBJ1-2; possibly TRBD1 for D (6 bases). Germline CDR1 and CDR2: SGHTS and YDEGEE. The CDR3 covers 15 residues. Between the trimmed V and J ends, which lost 6 bases and 5 bases, there was a span of 20 bases. In DNA form, the CDR3 reads TGTGCCAGCATCAGGGGACCCGGGACGGATTATGGCTACACCTTC. It codes for CASIRGPGTDYGYTF.

The genes are TRBV30 and TRBJ2-7; a weak D match, TRBD2 (5 bases). Germline V gives CDR1 GTSNPN, CDR2 SVGIG (reference sequence). The CDR3 has 15 residues. V was pared by 1 base and J by 9 bases, with 22 bases between. CDR3 DNA sequence: TGTGCCTGGAGTGGGGAGCGGCAGTCCTTGGATGGGCAGTACTTC. Its translation is CAWSGERQSLDGQYF.

The chain links TRBV3-1 (or the pseudogene TRBV3-2) to TRBJ2-3; TRBD2 matches at 7 bases. The CDR3 length is 16 residues. J was trimmed by 15 bases and V by 2 bases; bases with no gene match: 20. Per the germline V gene, CDR1 is LGHDT and CDR2 is YNNKEL (reference sequence). The CDR3: CASSQKLPPRRTRIYF. In DNA, the CDR3 is TGTGCCAGCAGCCAAAAATTACCCCCGAGACGGACTAGAATATATTTT.

The CDR3 is CASSSRGGASGNTIYF. CDR3 in DNA: TGTGCCAGCAGCTCTCGAGGGGGCGCGTCTGGAAACACCATATATTTT. This chain uses TRBV13 with TRBJ1-3; 7 nucleotides line up with TRBD1. The CDR3 consists of 16 residues. V lost 4 bases and J lost 1; bases outside the gene matches: 7. Germline CDR1 and CDR2: PRHDT and FYEKMQ (reference sequence). The full variable domain, in which reference TRBV13 and TRBJ1-3 provide the parts outside the CDR3, is AAGVIQSPRHLIKEKRETATLKCYPIPRHDTVYWYQQGPGQDPQFLISFYEKMQSDKGSIPDRFSAQQFSDYHSELNMSSLELGDSALYFCASSSRGGASGNTIYFGEGSWLTVV.

The rearrangement joins TRBV6-6 to TRBJ2-7; a weak D match, TRBD2 (5 bases). Germline V gene sequence: CDR1 MNHNY, CDR2 SVGAGI (reference sequence). The CDR3 extends over 14 amino acids. With 4 bases removed from V and 5 bases from J, the gap between germline ends came to 15 bases. In DNA, the CDR3 is TGTGCCAGCAGTTCCGGGGAAGTAAAGAACGAGCAGTACTTC. It encodes CASSSGEVKNEQYF.

V usage is TRBV15 and J usage is TRBJ2-3; 8 nucleotides align to TRBD2. V gave up 2 bases and J gave up 2 bases; unmatched junction bases: 12. This CDR3 spans 18 amino acids. Germline V lookup: CDR1 LNHNV, CDR2 YYDKDF (reference sequence). In DNA, the CDR3 is TGTGCCACCAGCAGATTAGTAGTTCGGGGGGGCCACACAGATACGCAGTATTTT. Translating gives CATSRLVVRGGHTDTQYF.

The CDR3 nucleotides are TGTGCCAGCAGTCCCATCCTACGGACACTCAACACCGGGGAGCTGTTTTTT. This codes for CASSPILRTLNTGELFF. The genes are TRBV6-6 and TRBJ2-2; possible D gene TRBD1, 5 bases. This CDR3 comprises 17 residues. Germline V lookup: CDR1 MNHNY, CDR2 SVGAGI (reference sequence). The V and J ends lost 5 bases and 2 bases respectively, with 18 bases between them.

CDR3 nucleotides: TGTGCCAGCAGCCTTCATCCGGTGACAGATACGCAGTATTTT. It translates to CASSLHPVTDTQYF. The rearrangement uses TRBV5-8 and TRBJ2-3; D unclear. The germline gives CDR1 SGHTS, CDR2 YDEGEE. The V end was cut by 4 bases, the J end by 3 bases, with 12 bases between. This CDR3 region has 14 residues.

The chain uses TRBV4-1 and TRBJ2-3; 11 bases match TRBD2. Germline V CDR1 and CDR2: MGHRA, YSYEKL. This CDR3 has 17 amino acids. V gave up 6 bases and J gave up 5 bases; unmatched junction bases: 13. The CDR3 coding sequence is TGCGCCAGCAGACTTGTCCCCGGGACTAGCGGCGTAGATACGCAGTATTTT. It is translated as CASRLVPGTSGVDTQYF.

The genes are TRBV30 and TRBJ2-1; weak D call: TRBD1 (6 bases). The V end was cut by 5 bases, the J end by 9 bases, with 20 bases between. The CDR3 spans 14 residues. Germline V gives CDR1 GTSNPN, CDR2 SVGIG (reference sequence). In nucleotides, the CDR3 is TGTGCCTGGTACTTAGGGACACCAAGGGGTGAGCAGTTCTTC. This translates into CAWYLGTPRGEQFF.

The J gene is TRBJ1-2, the V gene TRBV11-2, with D perhaps matching TRBD1 (6 bases). There are 13 residues in the CDR3. V shed 5 bases and J shed 4 bases, with 11 bases lying between them. The germline gives CDR1 SGHAT, CDR2 FQNNGV. The CDR3 DNA follows: TGTGCCAGCAGCCTTAGAGGGGGCTATGGCTACACCTTC. Its protein product is CASSLRGGYGYTF.

This rearrangement joins TRBV2 to TRBJ1-5; no definite D call. From germline, CDR1 is SNHLY and CDR2 FYNNEI. Trimming shortened V by 8 bases and J by 6 bases, and 14 bases separated the two germline ends. The CDR3 spans 13 residues. The CDR3 is CASQEGWSQPQHF. The CDR3, as DNA: TGTGCCAGCCAAGAGGGCTGGAGTCAGCCCCAGCATTTT. Full variable domain (outside the CDR3, taken from reference TRBV2 and TRBJ1-5): EPEVTQTPSHQVTQMGQEVILRCVPISNHLYFYWYRQILGQKVEFLVSFYNNEISEKSEIFDDQFSVERPDGSNFTLKIRSTKLEDSAMYFCASQEGWSQPQHFGDGTRLSIL.

The chain couples TRBV6-5 to TRBJ2-1, with D perhaps TRBD2 (5 bases). Germline V gene lookup returns CDR1 MNHEY and CDR2 SVGAGI. The CDR3 length is 12 residues. Between the trimmed V and J ends, which lost 6 bases and 4 bases, there was a span of 7 bases. CDR3 amino acids: CASRTGYNEQFF. As DNA, the CDR3 is TGTGCCAGCAGGACGGGGTACAATGAGCAGTTCTTC.

V and J are TRBV15 and TRBJ1-2, with 7 positions matching TRBD1. Trimming removed 4 bases from V and 3 bases from J; junction bases left unmatched: 8. The CDR3 runs to 15 residues. CDR1 is LNHNV and CDR2 is YYDKDF in the germline V gene (reference sequence). The CDR3 DNA reads TGTGCCACCAGCACTGGACAGGTCCTCTACTATGGCTACACCTTC. It is translated as CATSTGQVLYYGYTF.

This clone was detected only once. The chain is built from TRBV5-4 and TRBJ2-5, with D possibly being TRBD1 (7 bases). The CDR3 is 15 amino acids. Germline CDR1 reads SGHNT; CDR2 reads YYREEE (reference sequence). The V gene lost 3 bases and the J gene lost 5 bases, with 17 bases spanning the gap. CDR3 sequence: CASSSPRGAGETQYF. The DNA of the CDR3 is TGTGCCAGCAGCTCCCCCAGGGGGGCCGGGGAGACCCAGTACTTC.

The chain joins TRBV2 to TRBJ1-5; possibly TRBD1 for D (5 bases). The CDR3 is 15 amino acids. Germline V gene lookup returns CDR1 SNHLY and CDR2 FYNNEI. Trimming cost V 2 bases and J 5 bases, with 13 bases left between them. The CDR3 DNA sequence: TGTGCCAGCAGTGAACTAGGACAAGAGTATCAGCCCCAGCATTTT. It encodes CASSELGQEYQPQHF.